This T cell receptor beta chain was sequenced in a study of blood T cell repertoires in COVID-19. Whole-study context: T cells, B-cell-depleted T cells, or PBMCs supplied cDNA or gDNA.

The CDR3 is made up of 11 amino acids. Germline CDR1 SGHVS, CDR2 FQNEAQ. V lost 7 bases to trimming and J lost 6 bases, with 6 bases between them. As processed by the authors: Amplification with reference gene primers provided the estimates of nucleated cell counts. Measured with immunoSEQ multiplex PCR; TCRdb has only the in-frame clones, and not every one. V and J calls plus clone size are reproduced from that table; the DNA served to infer D and trimming. Among tens of thousands of clones listed, around 92% were seen once. The clonotype originates from a man between 50 and 59 years old with COVID-19, enrolled during active disease. Sequencing input: peripheral blood. The J gene is TRBJ2-2, the V gene TRBV7-8; D call uncertain. The CDR3 region has the DNA TGTGCCAGCAATATAGCCGGGGAGCTGTTTTTT. Its translation is CASNIAGELFF.